Below are 24 T cell receptor beta chains sequenced from a single sample in a study of blood T cell repertoires in COVID-19. Sequencing was performed with immunoSEQ multiplex PCR; in TCRdb, only in-frame clones are kept and a portion is missing. Found here are about 170,000 clones, about 85% of them singletons; the top ten hold 3% to 4%. Sequencing used peripheral blood. The receptors derive from a human donor with acute or convalescent COVID-19. The donor label of this sample is uncertain.

The V gene is TRBV23-1, the J gene TRBJ1-6; D is unresolved. TRBV23-1 is given ORF status, its function remaining uncertain. This CDR3 comprises 8 residues. Trimming removed 10 bases at V and 12 bases at J, with 4 bases between. The CDR3 sequence is CATQPLHF. The CDR3 bases are TGCGCCACCCAACCCCTCCACTTT.

The table lists this clone with a count of one. The chain links TRBV28 to TRBJ2-7, with a weak D call TRBD2 (5 bases). The CDR3 has 13 residues. Germline V CDR1 and CDR2: MDHEN, SYDVKM. V was clipped by 8 bases and J by 3 bases, with 14 bases between them. In nucleotides, the CDR3 is TGTGCCAGCTTCAGCGGCAACAACTACGAGCAGTACTTC. Translated, it gives CASFSGNNYEQYF.

The CDR3 nucleotides read TGTGCCACCAGCAGAGATCGAGGCAATTCACCCCTCCACTTT. Encoded protein: CATSRDRGNSPLHF. V usage is TRBV15 and J usage is TRBJ1-6; no definite D call. V was trimmed by 0 bases and J by 7 bases, leaving 7 bases between them. Germline loops: CDR1 LNHNV, CDR2 YYDKDF (reference sequence). The CDR3 is made up of 14 amino acids.

The chain is built from TRBV19 and TRBJ1-5; D might be TRBD1 (6 bases). The CDR3 sequence is 14 residues long. CDR1 is LNHDA, CDR2 SQIVND, per germline (reference sequence). V lost 8 bases to trimming and J lost 5 bases, with 16 bases between them. The CDR3 reads CASWAGQHYQPQHF. For the CDR3, the DNA is TGTGCCAGTTGGGCTGGACAGCACTATCAGCCCCAGCATTTT.

The rearrangement uses TRBV25-1 and TRBJ1-6, with 11 bases aligning to TRBD1. This CDR3 has 15 amino acids. V lost 6 bases, J lost 10 bases, and 8 bases stayed unmatched. Germline V gene lookup returns CDR1 MGHDK and CDR2 SYGVNS. The CDR3 region is CASRTDRGQGSPLHF. CDR3 DNA sequence: TGTGCCAGCAGAACGGACAGGGGGCAAGGGTCACCCCTCCACTTT.

V and J are TRBV7-6 and TRBJ2-7; the match to TRBD1 covers 11 bases. Germline lookup yields CDR1 SGHVS and CDR2 FNYEAQ. The trim removed 5 bases at V and 1 base at J, leaving 10 bases unmatched. The CDR3 covers 17 residues. CDR3 amino acids: CASSQLGTGGSSYEQYF. The CDR3 DNA is TGTGCCAGCAGCCAGTTGGGGACAGGGGGGAGTTCCTACGAGCAGTACTTC. The full variable domain, in which reference TRBV7-6 and TRBJ2-7 provide the parts outside the CDR3, is GAGVSQSPRYKVTKRGQDVALRCDPISGHVSLYWYRQALGQGPEFLTYFNYEAQQDKSGLPNDRFSAERPEGSISTLTIQRTEQRDSAMYRCASSQLGTGGSSYEQYFGPGTRLTVT.

This chain links TRBV5-1 with TRBJ1-1; D remains unclear. This CDR3 spans 15 amino acids. The V end was cut by 5 bases, the J end by 7 bases, with 21 bases between. Germline V CDR1 and CDR2: SGHRS, YFSETQ. The CDR3 nucleotides are TGCGCCAGCAGTCATGACGGGAAGCCAAATCTTGAAGCTTTCTTT. It specifies CASSHDGKPNLEAFF.

The chain is built from TRBV9 and TRBJ2-3; 7 bases fit TRBD1. CDR1 and CDR2 from the germline V gene are SGDLS and YYNGEE. This CDR3 has 15 residues. Trimming at V came to 3 bases and at J to 6 bases, leaving 10 bases not matched to a gene. The CDR3 protein is CASSGTTGMGDTQYF. CDR3 nucleotides: TGTGCCAGCAGCGGGACGACAGGGATGGGGGATACGCAGTATTTT.

This chain uses TRBV7-8 with TRBJ2-7, with D maybe TRBD2 (5 bases). The V end lost 2 bases, the J end lost 3 bases, and 17 bases lay between the germline ends. The length of the CDR3 is 16 residues. The V gene's germline CDR1 is SGHVS and CDR2 FQNEAQ. The CDR3 region is CASSLLTVGRVYEQYF. The CDR3 nucleotides are TGTGCCAGCAGCTTACTGACCGTCGGGCGGGTCTACGAGCAGTACTTC. The full variable domain, rest sourced from reference TRBV7-8 and TRBJ2-7, is GAGVSQSPRYKVAKRGQDVALRCDPISGHVSLFWYQQALGQGPEFLTYFQNEAQLDKSGLPSDRFFAERPEGSVSTLKIQRTQQEDSAVYLCASSLLTVGRVYEQYFGPGTRLTVT.

Notes on this clone: Within the sample, other DNA sequences also encode this same CDR3. The DNA for the CDR3 is TGTGCCAGCAGTTTACCAGGGCTCGAAGAGACCCAGTACTTC. Protein sequence: CASSLPGLEETQYF. This chain links TRBV28 with TRBJ2-5; TRBD1 might be the D (5 bases). CDR3 length equals 14 residues. CDR1 and CDR2 (germline): MDHEN, SYDVKM. The ends were cut back, 2 bases at V and 3 bases at J, with 10 bases in the middle.

J is TRBJ2-3 and V is TRBV24-1; 8 bases align to TRBD1. Germline CDR1 KGHDR, CDR2 SFDVKD. Losses at the gene ends were 4 bases for V and 0 bases for J; bases not matched to a gene: 5. CDR3 length: 16 residues. The CDR3 is CATSDSGQGSTDTQYF. In DNA, the CDR3 is TGTGCCACCAGTGACTCTGGACAGGGAAGCACAGATACGCAGTATTTT.

V gene TRBV11-2 combines with J gene TRBJ1-1; D not certain. This CDR3 is built from 13 residues. Germline V gives CDR1 SGHAT, CDR2 FQNNGV. Trimming removed 3 bases at V and 0 bases at J, with 5 bases between. In DNA, the CDR3 is TGTGCCAGCAGCTTCATAGTGAACACTGAAGCTTTCTTT. Protein: CASSFIVNTEAFF.

The chain is built from TRBV29-1 and TRBJ1-2; tentatively, D is TRBD1 (5 bases). Germline CDR1 and CDR2: SQVTM and ANQGSEA. The germline V and J ends were trimmed by 5 bases and 4 bases, with 20 bases remaining between them. The CDR3 contains 15 residues. The CDR3 region is CSVQSYRSLGYGYTF. DNA for the CDR3: TGCAGCGTTCAAAGTTACAGGTCTTTAGGCTATGGCTACACCTTC.

CDR3 amino acids: CASSLSGGGNTQYF. CDR3 DNA: TGTGCCAGCAGCTTAAGCGGGGGGGGAAATACGCAGTATTTT. The chain couples TRBV5-8 to TRBJ2-3; 10 bases line up with TRBD2. Per germline, CDR1 SGHTS and CDR2 YDEGEE. After removal of 2 bases from V and 7 bases from J, the junction contained 4 bases not matched to a gene. The CDR3 consists of 14 residues.

The chain joins TRBV4-3 to TRBJ1-3, with no clear D. CDR1 is LGHNA and CDR2 is YSLEER in the germline V gene. The V end lost 0 bases, the J end lost 2 bases, and 20 bases lay between the germline ends. The CDR3 sequence is 19 residues long. CDR3 bases: TGCGCCAGCAGCCAAGATAGAGAGGGCGGAGGACCCACTGGAAACACCATATATTTT. This encodes CASSQDREGGGPTGNTIYF.

V and J are TRBV18 and TRBJ2-7; TRBD1 aligns across 7 bases. This CDR3 has 15 amino acids. V lost 5 bases, J lost 2 bases, and 9 bases stayed unmatched. The germline V gene has CDR1 KGHSH and CDR2 LQKENI. CDR3 amino acids: CASSSGQVIAYEQYF. CDR3 bases: TGTGCCAGCTCATCCGGACAGGTAATCGCCTACGAGCAGTACTTC.

This chain links TRBV5-8 with TRBJ1-5, with D hard to call. The CDR3 covers 16 residues. Germline CDR1 is SGHTS and CDR2 is YDEGEE. Trimming left V 0 bases short and J 0 bases short, with 10 bases between. CDR3 in DNA: TGTGCCAGCAGCTTGGTATCCGGGGTTAGCAATCAGCCCCAGCATTTT. Amino acids: CASSLVSGVSNQPQHF. The full variable domain, in which reference TRBV5-8 and TRBJ1-5 provide the parts outside the CDR3, is EAGVTQSPTHLIKTRGQQATLRCSPISGHTSVYWYQQALGLGLQFLLWYDEGEERNRGNFPPRFSGRQFPNYSSELNVNALELEDSALYLCASSLVSGVSNQPQHFGDGTRLSIL.

The rearrangement joins TRBV6-6 to TRBJ2-5, with D possibly TRBD1 on 6 matching bases. CDR1 MNHNY and CDR2 SVGAGI come from the germline V gene (reference sequence). V was shortened by 6 bases and J by 0 bases, with 11 bases between the two germline ends. The CDR3 extends over 14 amino acids. The CDR3 region is CASSLQGYQETQYF. CDR3 in DNA: TGTGCCAGCAGCCTACAGGGTTACCAAGAGACCCAGTACTTC.

The CDR3 DNA is TGCGCCAGCAGCCAAGGGGCAGGGGGCGTCAAAAACATTCAGTACTTC. Encoded protein: CASSQGAGGVKNIQYF. The rearrangement uses TRBV4-3 and TRBJ2-4, with 8 bases lining up with TRBD1. Germline V gene lookup returns CDR1 LGHNA and CDR2 YSLEER. CDR3 size: 16 residues. Trimming took 1 base from V and 3 from J; bases not matched to a gene: 5.

This chain joins TRBV4-1 and TRBJ2-7; maybe TRBD2 (5 bases). V was trimmed by 1 base and J by 4 bases, leaving 5 bases between them. Per the germline V gene, CDR1 is MGHRA and CDR2 is YSYEKL. The CDR3 runs 12 residues. The CDR3 reads CASSQGGYEQYF. The CDR3 DNA reads as TGCGCCAGCAGCCAAGGCGGGTACGAGCAGTACTTC.

The rearrangement uses TRBV7-8 and TRBJ1-5, with 7 nucleotides matching TRBD1. The CDR3 covers 16 residues. In germline, CDR1 is SGHVS, CDR2 FQNEAQ. After removal of 5 bases from V and 3 bases from J, the junction contained 10 bases not matched to a gene. Here the CDR3 DNA reads TGTGCCAGCAGCCGTGGGAGGACAGGACACAATCAGCCCCAGCATTTT. Translated, it gives CASSRGRTGHNQPQHF. Supplemented by reference TRBV7-8 and TRBJ1-5, the full variable domain reads GAGVSQSPRYKVAKRGQDVALRCDPISGHVSLFWYQQALGQGPEFLTYFQNEAQLDKSGLPSDRFFAERPEGSVSTLKIQRTQQEDSAVYLCASSRGRTGHNQPQHFGDGTRLSIL.

The table lists this clone with a count of one. The chain recombines TRBV3-1 (or the pseudogene TRBV3-2) with TRBJ1-5, with D unresolved. CDR3 length equals 17 residues. Germline loops: CDR1 LGHDT, CDR2 YNNKEL (reference sequence). V shed 0 bases and J shed 4 bases, with 16 bases lying between them. As DNA, the CDR3 is TGTGCCAGCAGCCAAGATGGGGTAGGGAGAGGAAATCAGCCCCAGCATTTT. Translation: CASSQDGVGRGNQPQHF.

DNA for the CDR3: TGTGCCAGCAGCCCCCAGGGGGCCGTGTACACTGAAGCTTTCTTT. Its protein product is CASSPQGAVYTEAFF. V usage is TRBV9 and J usage is TRBJ1-1; 8 bases agree with TRBD1. The CDR3 has 15 amino acids. J gave up 3 bases and V 4 bases, and 8 bases lay outside the gene matches. Per the germline V gene, CDR1 is SGDLS and CDR2 is YYNGEE. The full variable domain, its missing parts supplied by reference TRBV9 and TRBJ1-1, is DSGVTQTPKHLITATGQRVTLRCSPRSGDLSVYWYQQSLDQGLQFLIQYYNGEERAKGNILERFSAQQFPDLHSELNLSSLELGDSALYFCASSPQGAVYTEAFFGQGTRLTVV.

The chain employs TRBV18 and TRBJ1-1; 11 nucleotides line up with TRBD1. There are 18 residues in the CDR3. Germline V gene data show CDR1 as KGHSH and CDR2 as LQKENI. Trimming took 5 bases from V and 0 from J; bases not matched to a gene: 11. The CDR3 loop is CASSTKDRGPSVNTEAFF. CDR3 DNA: TGTGCCAGCTCAACGAAGGACAGGGGGCCGTCAGTGAACACTGAAGCTTTCTTT.